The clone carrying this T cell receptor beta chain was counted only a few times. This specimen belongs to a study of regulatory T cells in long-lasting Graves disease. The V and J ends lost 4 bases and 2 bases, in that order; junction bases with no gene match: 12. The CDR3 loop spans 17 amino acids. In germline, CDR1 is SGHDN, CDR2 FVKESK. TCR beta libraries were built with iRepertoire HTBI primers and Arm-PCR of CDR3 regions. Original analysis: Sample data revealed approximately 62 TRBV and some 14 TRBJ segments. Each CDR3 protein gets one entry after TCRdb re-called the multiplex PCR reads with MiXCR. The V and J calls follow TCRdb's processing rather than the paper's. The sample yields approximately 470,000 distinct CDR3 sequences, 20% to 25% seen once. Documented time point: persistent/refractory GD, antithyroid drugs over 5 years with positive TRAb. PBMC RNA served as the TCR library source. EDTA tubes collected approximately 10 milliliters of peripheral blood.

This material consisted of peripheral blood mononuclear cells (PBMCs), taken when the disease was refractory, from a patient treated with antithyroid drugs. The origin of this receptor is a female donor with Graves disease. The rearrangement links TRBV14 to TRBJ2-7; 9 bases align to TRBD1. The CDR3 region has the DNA TGTGCCAGCAGCCCTCCAGCCGGGACAGGGAAGACCTACGAGCAGTACTTC. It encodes CASSPPAGTGKTYEQYF.